This T cell receptor (beta chain) emerged from a study of T cell responses to AZD1222 COVID-19 vaccine. Study at large: Pooling covered second doses at about 4 or about 12 weeks. General study findings and limits: Seropositivity was recorded at baseline in only 6 or 7 AZD1222 recipients. The study reported that nearly half of spike-specific TCRs target unmutated variant regions. Repertoires were collected only later (after the peak T cell response had occurred).

Sequencing used immunoSEQ multiplex PCR; TCRdb keeps in-frame clones, though not all of them. The table lists about 140,000 clones, over 85% of them singletons. Germline V CDR1 and CDR2: MNHEY, SMNVEV (reference sequence). There are 15 residues in the CDR3. V lost 6 bases, J lost 6 bases, and 10 bases stayed unmatched. About this clone: No antigen is known for it.

The V and J genes are TRBV27 and TRBJ2-7; TRBD2 aligns across 11 bases. The origin of this receptor is an adult in good health. The starting material was peripheral blood, obtained on day 0 of AZD1222 vaccination. The CDR3 is CASRPRLAGPPEQYF. DNA of the CDR3: TGTGCCAGCAGGCCGCGACTAGCGGGGCCCCCCGAGCAGTACTTC.